This TCR beta chain was observed in a study of vaccination effects on CD4 cells after COVID-19. Within the ViraFEST assay, antigen-specific CD4+ T cells underwent expansion with viral peptide pools prior to sequencing. The culture ran for 9 to 11 days, and then CD4+ T cells were isolated. From March to December 2020, the person had a SARS-CoV-2 infection that was confirmed by PCR. The repertoire was sequenced with immunoSEQ multiplex PCR; TCRdb's copy has only in-frame clones and lacks some. This table has tens of thousands of clones, around 70% appearing once. This clone was seen a handful of times. Its specificity is unknown. The CDR3 sequence is 16 residues long. Trimming pared 4 bases from V and 2 bases from J, leaving 15 bases between. CDR1 and CDR2 from the germline V gene are SEHNR and FQNEAQ (reference sequence).

The chain carries TRBV7-9 and TRBJ1-5; the D is unclear. This TCR came from a human donor who had a prior SARS-CoV-2 infection. The source was CD4+ T cells from PBMCs cultured with HIV peptides, collected before COVID-19 vaccination. This sample's subset: HIV-1 Nef peptide pool negative control/reference culture. The CDR3 region is CASSSTGGKGNQPQHF. Here the CDR3 DNA reads TGTGCCAGCAGCTCGACGGGAGGGAAGGGCAATCAGCCCCAGCATTTT.